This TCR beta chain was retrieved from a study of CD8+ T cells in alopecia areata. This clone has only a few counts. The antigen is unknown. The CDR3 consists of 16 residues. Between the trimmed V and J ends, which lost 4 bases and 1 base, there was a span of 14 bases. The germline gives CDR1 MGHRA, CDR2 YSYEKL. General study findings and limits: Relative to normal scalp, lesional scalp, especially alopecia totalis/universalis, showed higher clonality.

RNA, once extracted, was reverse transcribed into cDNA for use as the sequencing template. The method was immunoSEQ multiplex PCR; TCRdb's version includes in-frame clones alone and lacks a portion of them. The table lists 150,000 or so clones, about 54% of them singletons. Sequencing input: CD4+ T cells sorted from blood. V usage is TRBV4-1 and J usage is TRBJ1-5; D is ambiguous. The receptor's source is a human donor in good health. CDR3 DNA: TGCGCCAGCAGCCGAGGAATGTTTGGGAGCAATCAGCCCCAGCATTTT. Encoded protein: CASSRGMFGSNQPQHF.